The 16 T cell receptor beta chains below all came from one sample that was sequenced in a study of cytomegalovirus exposure and HLA in healthy donors (dated by TCRdb to 2016 to 2017). The library was made by the immunoSEQ multiplex PCR assay. Entries here come from immuneACCESS through TCRdb and include only in-frame sequences with V and J called. Some clones fail to appear in such tables; in the studies checked, an unresolved V gene covers under half of the shortfall, and the cause of the remainder is unknown. This sample holds around 140,000 clones; roughly nine tenths were observed only once. Jointly, the top ten make up more than 0.95% of the sample. What was sequenced was PBMCs. The source is a woman younger than 30 in good health and CMV-seronegative.

The chain has TRBV28 and TRBJ1-2, with 9 bases aligning to TRBD1. The germline V gene has CDR1 MDHEN and CDR2 SYDVKM. The J segment lost 1 base and the V segment lost 6 bases, leaving 15 bases of the junction unmatched. CDR3 length: 18 amino acids. This CDR3 is CASRTQGQGFGFNYGYTF. The CDR3 region has the DNA TGTGCCAGCAGAACCCAGGGACAGGGTTTCGGGTTTAACTATGGCTACACCTTC.

V usage is TRBV29-1 and J usage is TRBJ1-2; no reliable D call. Between the trimmed V and J ends, which lost 2 bases and 4 bases, there was a span of 20 bases. The CDR3 is made up of 16 amino acids. Germline V gives CDR1 SQVTM, CDR2 ANQGSEA. In DNA, the CDR3 is TGCAGCGTTGAATCACCGTCAGCATATGGCGGCTATGGCTACACCTTC. Encoded protein: CSVESPSAYGGYGYTF.

V and J are TRBV29-1 and TRBJ2-7; the match to TRBD1 covers 7 bases. The CDR3 is 12 residues long. The germline V gene encodes CDR1 SQVTM and CDR2 ANQGSEA. Trimming removed 0 bases from V and 6 bases from J; junction bases left unmatched: 2. The CDR3 nucleotides read TGCAGCGTTGAAGACACAGGGGTCGAGCAGTACTTC. This translates into CSVEDTGVEQYF.

This rearrangement joins TRBV7-9 to TRBJ2-5, with D tentatively TRBD2 (5 bases). CDR1 SEHNR and CDR2 FQNEAQ come from the germline V gene (reference sequence). The CDR3 is 12 amino acids. V lost 5 bases to trimming and J lost 5 bases, with 9 bases between them. The CDR3, as DNA: TGTGCCAGCAGCGAGGGTTCGGAGACCCAGTACTTC. Amino acid sequence: CASSEGSETQYF.

The chain joins TRBV5-6 to TRBJ2-3; D might be TRBD1 (6 bases). The CDR3 loop spans 14 amino acids. Germline V gene lookup returns CDR1 SGHDT and CDR2 YYEEEE. V was trimmed by 4 bases and J by 3 bases, leaving 12 bases between them. CDR3 sequence (DNA): TGTGCCAGCAGCCTAGGGGGACCAACAGATACGCAGTATTTT. It encodes CASSLGGPTDTQYF.

The table lists this clone with a few counts. The CDR3: CASSKNPGQNNEQFF. CDR3 bases: TGTGCCAGCAGCAAAAACCCGGGACAGAACAATGAGCAGTTCTTC. The chain couples TRBV6-4 to TRBJ2-1, with 7 bases identical to TRBD1. Trimming took 6 bases from V and 5 from J; bases not matched to a gene: 10. The CDR3 spans 15 residues. Germline V gene sequence: CDR1 MRHNA, CDR2 SNTAGT.

This clone has only one observation. The chain recombines TRBV29-1 with TRBJ2-3; 9 bases agree with TRBD1. Germline CDR1 and CDR2: SQVTM and ANQGSEA. CDR3 size: 14 residues. V trimming: 3 bases; J trimming: 1 base; junction bases outside the gene matches: 2. The CDR3 coding sequence is TGCAGCGTTGACCGGACAGGGGGCACAGATACGCAGTATTTT. Translating it yields CSVDRTGGTDTQYF.

This sequence joins TRBV15 and TRBJ1-4, with unresolved D. CDR1 is LNHNV and CDR2 is YYDKDF in the germline V gene (reference sequence). V lost 0 bases to trimming and J lost 11 bases, with 19 bases between them. The CDR3 contains 16 residues. The CDR3 loop is CATSRDPGGGSGKLFF. The CDR3 DNA sequence: TGTGCCACCAGCAGAGATCCGGGAGGTGGGTCGGGGAAACTGTTTTTT.

V is TRBV7-3 and J is TRBJ1-2; D might be TRBD1 (6 bases). Germline V gene lookup returns CDR1 SGHTA and CDR2 FQGTGA. This CDR3 has 13 amino acids. V lost 5 bases to trimming and J lost 2 bases, with 9 bases between them. The CDR3 nucleotides read TGTGCCAGCAGCACAACAGGGAACTATGGCTACACCTTC. The encoded protein is CASSTTGNYGYTF.

The J gene is TRBJ2-7, the V gene TRBV18, with D unclear. The germline V gene has CDR1 KGHSH and CDR2 LQKENI. The CDR3 is made up of 15 amino acids. V lost 6 bases and J 2 bases, leaving 17 bases between the germline ends. The CDR3 protein is CASSPDSPEPYEQYF. CDR3 bases: TGTGCCAGCTCCCCAGACTCGCCGGAGCCCTACGAGCAGTACTTC.

The CDR3 sequence is CASSLRRDRVHNEQFF. In DNA, the CDR3 is TGTGCCAGCAGCTTAAGGAGGGACAGGGTTCACAATGAGCAGTTCTTC. The chain is built from TRBV11-2 and TRBJ2-1, with 9 nucleotides matching TRBD1. CDR1 and CDR2 from the germline V gene are SGHAT and FQNNGV. V was pared by 2 bases and J by 5 bases, with 7 bases of the junction left unmatched. The CDR3 length is 16 residues.

The chain couples TRBV19 to TRBJ2-3; 9 nucleotides align to TRBD1. Trimming took 7 bases from V and 2 from J; bases not matched to a gene: 7. The CDR3 runs to 15 residues. CDR1 is LNHDA, CDR2 SQIVND, per germline (reference sequence). The CDR3 nucleotides are TGTGCCAGTAATTCGGGACAGGGTACCACAGATACGCAGTATTTT. This encodes CASNSGQGTTDTQYF. Drawing the rest from reference TRBV19 and TRBJ2-3, the complete variable domain is DGGITQSPKYLFRKEGQNVTLSCEQNLNHDAMYWYRQDPGQGLRLIYYSQIVNDFQKGDIAEGYSVSREKKESFPLTVTSAQKNPTAFYLCASNSGQGTTDTQYFGPGTRLTVL.

The chain couples TRBV6-1 to TRBJ1-2; D not certain. The CDR3 sequence is 15 residues long. The V gene lost 0 bases and the J gene lost 0 bases, with 8 bases spanning the gap. Germline V lookup: CDR1 MNHNS, CDR2 SASEGT. For the CDR3, the DNA is TGTGCCAGCAGTGAAGCGGCAGGTGCTAACTATGGCTACACCTTC. Its translation is CASSEAAGANYGYTF.

V and J are TRBV2 and TRBJ1-3; D call uncertain. V was pared by 2 bases and J by 0 bases, with 8 bases between. Germline V gives CDR1 SNHLY, CDR2 FYNNEI. The CDR3 consists of 15 residues. The CDR3 DNA is TGTGCCAGCAGTGAAAGCACCCTCTCTGGAAACACCATATATTTT. Its translation is CASSESTLSGNTIYF.

This chain joins TRBV5-1 and TRBJ1-1; D call uncertain. Trimming removed 4 bases at V and 1 base at J, with 8 bases between. The CDR3 length is 13 residues. The V gene's germline CDR1 is SGHRS and CDR2 YFSETQ. In DNA form, the CDR3 reads TGCGCCAGCAGCGTTGACAAGAACACTGAAGCTTTCTTT. This encodes CASSVDKNTEAFF.

This chain connects TRBV4-1 to TRBJ2-2; D unresolved. Trimming cost V 1 base and J 6 bases, with 9 bases left between them. This CDR3 is built from 14 residues. CDR1 MGHRA and CDR2 YSYEKL come from the germline V gene. CDR3 bases: TGCGCCAGCAGCCAAGTAGTTACCCCCGGGGAGCTGTTTTTT. Its protein product is CASSQVVTPGELFF.